The clone carrying this T cell receptor beta chain was found a few times. Its antigen is currently unknown. It was with unique molecular identifiers that the TCRbeta library was prepared. TCRdb reanalysed the PCR reads using MiXCR and keeps one entry per CDR3 protein. The sample has just under 350,000 distinct CDR3 sequences, around 16% seen once. The data stem from a study of T-cell reconstitution after alpha-beta-depleted transplantation in children. Findings and caveats of the study: T-cell counts and diversity at one year post-transplant came mainly from newly produced T cells. There were reportedly several hundred expanded graft clones from which alpha-beta T cells came about two months after transplant. Some patients owed their high day-60 TCRbeta diversity to surviving recipient T cells and thymic progenitors.

This sequence originates from a male patient between 2 and 10 years old who had a stem cell transplant for acute lymphoblastic leukemia, so the T cells may come from the graft donor. The sample in question was PBMCs, mostly from graft donor cells, obtained 360 days after TCRalphabeta/CD19-depleted stem cell transplant.

The DNA of the CDR3 is TGTGCCAGCAGACTTAGGGGACGGTCCTACGAGCAGTACTTC. Its protein is CASRLRGRSYEQYF. The chain carries TRBV6-2 or TRBV6-3 and TRBJ2-7; D might be TRBD1 or TRBD2, each matching 5 bases. V lost 6 bases, J lost 1 base, and 13 bases lay in between. There are 14 residues in the CDR3. Germline CDR1 MNHEY, CDR2 SVGEGT.